Sequencing of this TCR beta chain was carried out in a study of T cell responses to AZD1222 COVID-19 vaccine. Assay used: immunoSEQ multiplex PCR; TCRdb lists only in-frame clones, some missing. The sample records about 97,000 clones, roughly 80% being singletons. For this clone: What it recognizes is unknown.

This CDR3 has 15 amino acids. Germline CDR1 MDHEN, CDR2 SYDVKM. V was clipped by 2 bases and J by 0 bases; unmatched bases: 3. Study conclusions and caveats: The donors showed a predominance of white British ancestry and of females, with possible underestimation of clonal diversity. The peak T cell response came first, and repertoires were sampled only after it. At baseline, just 5 or 6 AZD1222 recipients tested seropositive. Spike-specific TCR breadth rose after two AZD1222 doses, and depth rose as well.

The TCR sequence derives from an adult in good health. The chain joins TRBV28 to TRBJ1-1; 7 bases match TRBD1. Material: peripheral blood, obtained on day 0 of AZD1222 vaccination. CDR3 DNA: TGTGCCAGCAGTTTAAGGGACAGAATGAACACTGAAGCTTTCTTT. Its protein product is CASSLRDRMNTEAFF.